This is a list of T cell receptor beta chains from one sample in a study of CD8+CD57+ T cells in acquired aplastic anemia. From the reads, TCRdb called clonotypes with MiXCR, one entry per CDR3 protein. This table has about 130,000 distinct CDR3 sequences, about 46% appearing once. Material: sorted CD4+, CD8+, or CD8+CD57+ T cells (not recorded which) from PBMCs. The source is a human donor in good health, serving as a control. Both conserved end residues are part of each CDR3.

len: 11; j_gene: TRBJ2-3; v_gene: TRBV24-1; CDR3aa: CATSDFDTQYF
len: 15; j_gene: TRBJ1-2; v_gene: TRBV19; CDR3aa: CASSNVAGGKDGYTF
len: 14; j_gene: NA; v_gene: TRBV5-5; CDR3aa: CPSSSRDGQETQYF
len: 14; j_gene: TRBJ2-7; v_gene: TRBV10-1; CDR3aa: CASSPVPGQGLQYF
len: 17; j_gene: TRBJ2-2; v_gene: TRBV7-2; CDR3aa: CASSLAPRDLNTGELFF
len: 15; j_gene: TRBJ1-2; v_gene: TRBV4-1; CDR3aa: CASSHYQVSKDGYTF
len: 13; j_gene: TRBJ1-2; v_gene: TRBV20-1; CDR3aa: CSAVTRVLDGYTF
len: 12; j_gene: TRBJ1-3; v_gene: TRBV29-1; CDR3aa: CSVGGQGNTIYF
len: 14; j_gene: TRBJ1-1; v_gene: TRBV6-1; CDR3aa: CASLKAGVNTEAFF
len: 15; j_gene: TRBJ2-7; v_gene: TRBV24-1; CDR3aa: CATSDSRTLSYEQYF
len: 14; j_gene: TRBJ2-5; v_gene: TRBV15; CDR3aa: CATSRGGGGGTQYF
len: 18; j_gene: TRBJ2-6; v_gene: TRBV19; CDR3aa: CASSIDSMTNWGANVLTF
len: 15; j_gene: TRBJ1-4; v_gene: TRBV4-1; CDR3aa: CASSFRDRANEKLFF
len: 13; j_gene: TRBJ1-1; v_gene: TRBV29-1; CDR3aa: CSGGQGPSTEAFF
len: 15; j_gene: TRBJ2-5; v_gene: TRBV5-1; CDR3aa: CASSLNRGQQETQYF
len: 16; j_gene: TRBJ2-1; v_gene: TRBV18; CDR3aa: CASSPLLRGAGDEQFF
len: 16; j_gene: TRBJ2-1; v_gene: TRBV5-4; CDR3aa: CASSMTGTSGINEQFF
len: 13; j_gene: TRBJ1-2; v_gene: TRBV7-2; CDR3aa: CASSLGRQNGYTF
len: 19; j_gene: TRBJ2-3; v_gene: TRBV9; CDR3aa: CASSVESMSVGGRTDTQYF
len: 14; j_gene: TRBJ1-2; v_gene: TRBV19; CDR3aa: CASSKGQNLGGYTF